The 3 T cell receptor beta chains given below trace back to one sample, sequenced in a study of T cell changes during pregnancy in multiple sclerosis. Assay: immunoSEQ multiplex PCR; the TCRdb copy retains only in-frame clones and omits some. The sample contains 40,000 to 50,000 clones, 90% of which appear only once. The sample in question was CD8+ T cells from peripheral blood mononuclear cells, obtained in the first trimester of pregnancy. These receptors all come from a female donor with multiple sclerosis, enrolled in a pregnancy study.

The chain employs TRBV7-6 and TRBJ2-3; 8 bases are a match to TRBD2. Germline CDR1 is SGHVS and CDR2 is FNYEAQ. The CDR3 is 17 amino acids. With V trimmed by 0 bases and J by 0 bases, 5 bases remained unmatched. The CDR3 protein is CASSLAQLAASTDTQYF. The CDR3 bases are TGTGCCAGCAGCTTAGCGCAACTAGCGGCTAGCACAGATACGCAGTATTTT.

This clone was recorded only once. V and J are TRBV25-1 and TRBJ2-3; 7 bases match TRBD2. Per germline, CDR1 MGHDK and CDR2 SYGVNS. This CDR3 region has 14 residues. The J segment lost 1 base and the V segment lost 2 bases, leaving 0 bases of the junction unmatched. CDR3 region: CASSELAGTDTQYF. The CDR3 coding sequence is TGTGCCAGCAGTGAACTAGCGGGCACAGATACGCAGTATTTT.

The rearrangement joins TRBV6-5 to TRBJ1-5; the match to TRBD1 covers 7 bases. CDR1 MNHEY and CDR2 SVGAGI come from the germline V gene. V was pared by 6 bases and J by 0 bases, with 5 bases of the junction left unmatched. CDR3 length: 15 amino acids. The CDR3 coding sequence is TGTGCCAGCAGACGAAGGGACAGTAGCAATCAGCCCCAGCATTTT. Its translation: CASRRRDSSNQPQHF.